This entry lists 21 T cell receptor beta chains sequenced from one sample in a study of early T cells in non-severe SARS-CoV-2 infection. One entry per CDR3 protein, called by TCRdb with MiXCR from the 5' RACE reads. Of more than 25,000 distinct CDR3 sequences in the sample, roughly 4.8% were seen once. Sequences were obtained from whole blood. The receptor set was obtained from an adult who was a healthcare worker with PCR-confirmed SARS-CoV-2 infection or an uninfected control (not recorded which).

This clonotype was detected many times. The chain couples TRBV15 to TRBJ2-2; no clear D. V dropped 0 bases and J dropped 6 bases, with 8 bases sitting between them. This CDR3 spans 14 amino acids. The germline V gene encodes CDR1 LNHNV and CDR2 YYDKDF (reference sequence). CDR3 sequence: CATSRDPQPGELFF. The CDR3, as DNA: TGTGCCACCAGCAGAGATCCGCAGCCCGGGGAGCTGTTTTTT. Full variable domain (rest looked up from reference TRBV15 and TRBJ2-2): DAMVIQNPRYQVTQFGKPVTLSCSQTLNHNVMYWYQQKSSQAPKLLFHYYDKDFNNEADTPDNFQSRRPNTSFCFLDIRSPGLGDTAMYLCATSRDPQPGELFFGEGSRLTVL.

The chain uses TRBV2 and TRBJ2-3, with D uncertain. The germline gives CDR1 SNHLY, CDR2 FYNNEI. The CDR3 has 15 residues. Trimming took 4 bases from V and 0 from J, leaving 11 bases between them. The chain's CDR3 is CASSVSISSTDTQYF. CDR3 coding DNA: TGTGCCAGCAGTGTATCTATATCTAGCACAGATACGCAGTATTTT.

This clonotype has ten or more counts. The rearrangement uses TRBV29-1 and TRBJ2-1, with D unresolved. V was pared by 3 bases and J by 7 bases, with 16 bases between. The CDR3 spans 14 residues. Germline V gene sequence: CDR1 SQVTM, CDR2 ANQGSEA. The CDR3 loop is CSVDARFSMNEQFF. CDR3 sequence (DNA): TGCAGCGTTGATGCCCGATTCTCTATGAATGAGCAGTTCTTC.

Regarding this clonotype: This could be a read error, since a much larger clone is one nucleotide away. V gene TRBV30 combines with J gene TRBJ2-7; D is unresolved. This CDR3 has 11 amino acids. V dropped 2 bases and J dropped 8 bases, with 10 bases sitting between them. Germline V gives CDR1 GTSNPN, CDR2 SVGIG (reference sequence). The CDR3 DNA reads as TGTGCCTGGAGTTCCCCGCTCCAGCAGTACTTC. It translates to CAWSSPLQQYF.

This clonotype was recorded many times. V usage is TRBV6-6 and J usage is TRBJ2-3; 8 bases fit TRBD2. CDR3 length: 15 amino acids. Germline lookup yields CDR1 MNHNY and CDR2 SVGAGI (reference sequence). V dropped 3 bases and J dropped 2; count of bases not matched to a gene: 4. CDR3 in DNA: TGTGCCAGCAGTTATGCAGCGGGAGCCACAGATACGCAGTATTTT. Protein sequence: CASSYAAGATDTQYF.

CDR3 sequence: CSVERGFGETQYF. The CDR3 nucleotides are TGCAGCGTTGAGCGGGGGTTTGGGGAGACCCAGTACTTC. This sequence joins TRBV29-1 and TRBJ2-5; 7 nucleotides align to TRBD2. This CDR3 spans 13 amino acids. Germline loops: CDR1 SQVTM, CDR2 ANQGSEA. V dropped 3 bases and J dropped 5; count of bases not matched to a gene: 6. The full variable domain, rest sourced from reference TRBV29-1 and TRBJ2-5, is SAVISQKPSRDICQRGTSLTIQCQVDSQVTMMFWYRQQPGQSLTLIATANQGSEATYESGFVIDKFPISRPNLTFSTLTVSNMSPEDSSIYLCSVERGFGETQYFGPGTRLLVL.

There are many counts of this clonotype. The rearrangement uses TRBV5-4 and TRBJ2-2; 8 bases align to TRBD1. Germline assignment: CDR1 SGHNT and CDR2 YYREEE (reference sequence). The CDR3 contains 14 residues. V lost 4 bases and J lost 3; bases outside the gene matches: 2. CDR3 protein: CASSRGQDTGELFF. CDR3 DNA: TGTGCCAGCAGCAGGGGACAGGACACCGGGGAGCTGTTTTTT.

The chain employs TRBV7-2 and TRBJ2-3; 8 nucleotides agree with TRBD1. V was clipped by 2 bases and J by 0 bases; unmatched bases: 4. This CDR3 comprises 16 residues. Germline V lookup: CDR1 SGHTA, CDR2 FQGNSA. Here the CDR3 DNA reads TGTGCCAGCAGCTTAACTCGACAGGGGAGCACAGATACGCAGTATTTT. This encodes CASSLTRQGSTDTQYF.

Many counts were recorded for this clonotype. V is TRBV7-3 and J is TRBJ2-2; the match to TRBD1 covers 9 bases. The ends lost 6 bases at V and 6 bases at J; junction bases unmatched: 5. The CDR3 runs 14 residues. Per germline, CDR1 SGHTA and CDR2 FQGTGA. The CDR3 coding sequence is TGTGCCAGCAGACTTGGGACAGGGTCCGGGGAGCTGTTTTTT. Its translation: CASRLGTGSGELFF.

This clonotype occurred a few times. CDR3 DNA sequence: TGCGCCAGCAGCCCTAAGGGGACTAGGGACACCGGGGAGCTGTTTTTT. It codes for CASSPKGTRDTGELFF. The V and J genes are TRBV5-1 and TRBJ2-2; 8 nucleotides agree with TRBD2. The germline V gene has CDR1 SGHRS and CDR2 YFSETQ. The CDR3 runs 16 residues. J gave up 3 bases and V 4 bases, and 8 bases lay outside the gene matches.

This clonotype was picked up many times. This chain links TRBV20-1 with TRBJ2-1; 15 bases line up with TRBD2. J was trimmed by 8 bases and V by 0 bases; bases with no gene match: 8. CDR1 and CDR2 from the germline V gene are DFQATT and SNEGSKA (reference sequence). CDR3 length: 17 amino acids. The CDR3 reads CSARDRLGLAGGDEQFF. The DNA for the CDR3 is TGCAGTGCTAGAGATCGGCTGGGACTAGCGGGAGGTGATGAGCAGTTCTTC.

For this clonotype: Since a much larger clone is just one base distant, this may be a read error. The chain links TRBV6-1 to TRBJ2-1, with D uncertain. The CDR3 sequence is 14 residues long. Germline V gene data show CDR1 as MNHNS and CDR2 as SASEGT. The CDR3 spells CASSEIMFRVERFF. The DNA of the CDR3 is TGTGCCAGCAGTGAAATAATGTTCCGGGTTGAGCGGTTCTTC.

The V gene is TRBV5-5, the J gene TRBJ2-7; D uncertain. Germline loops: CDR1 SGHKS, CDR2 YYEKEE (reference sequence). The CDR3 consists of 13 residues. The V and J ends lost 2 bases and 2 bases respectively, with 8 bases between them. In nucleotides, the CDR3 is TGTGCCAGCAGCTTCGGTCCGGCCTACGAGCAGTACTTC. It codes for CASSFGPAYEQYF. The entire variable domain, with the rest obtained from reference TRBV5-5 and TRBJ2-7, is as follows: DAGVTQSPTHLIKTRGQQVTLRCSPISGHKSVSWYQQVLGQGPQFIFQYYEKEERGRGNFPDRFSARQFPNYSSELNVNALLLGDSALYLCASSFGPAYEQYFGPGTRLTVT.

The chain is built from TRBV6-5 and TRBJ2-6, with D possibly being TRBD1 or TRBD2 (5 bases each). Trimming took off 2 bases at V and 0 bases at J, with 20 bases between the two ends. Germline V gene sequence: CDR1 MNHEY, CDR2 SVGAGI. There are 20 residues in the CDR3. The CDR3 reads CASSYKGTNLLNSGANVLTF. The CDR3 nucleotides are TGTGCCAGCAGTTACAAGGGGACCAACCTTCTTAACTCTGGGGCCAACGTCCTGACTTTC.

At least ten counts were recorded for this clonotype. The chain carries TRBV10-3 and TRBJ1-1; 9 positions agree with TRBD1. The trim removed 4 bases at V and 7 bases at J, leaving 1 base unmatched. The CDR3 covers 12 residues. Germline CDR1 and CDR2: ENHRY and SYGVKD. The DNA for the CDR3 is TGTGCCATCAGTGGACAGGGGGATGAAGCTTTCTTT. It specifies CAISGQGDEAFF.

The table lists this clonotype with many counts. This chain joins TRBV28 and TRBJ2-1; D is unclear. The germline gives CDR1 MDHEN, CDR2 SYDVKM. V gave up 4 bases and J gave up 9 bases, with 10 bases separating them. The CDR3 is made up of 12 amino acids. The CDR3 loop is CASSWTSIEQFF. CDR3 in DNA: TGTGCCAGCAGTTGGACGAGTATTGAGCAGTTCTTC.

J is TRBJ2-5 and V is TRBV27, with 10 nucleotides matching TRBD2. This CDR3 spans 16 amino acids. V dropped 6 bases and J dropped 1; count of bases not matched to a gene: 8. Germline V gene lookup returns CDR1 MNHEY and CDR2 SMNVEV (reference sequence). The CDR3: CASRPILAGVQETQYF. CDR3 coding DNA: TGTGCCAGCAGGCCCATTCTAGCGGGAGTCCAAGAGACCCAGTACTTC.

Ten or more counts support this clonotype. CDR3 DNA sequence: TGTGCCAGCAGCTTAGGAGCGGGAGACTACAATGAGCAGTTCTTC. Translating gives CASSLGAGDYNEQFF. The chain combines TRBV7-6 with TRBJ2-1, with 8 bases matching TRBD2. Losses at the gene ends were 1 base for V and 3 bases for J; bases not matched to a gene: 2. The CDR3 has 15 residues. Germline CDR1 reads SGHVS; CDR2 reads FNYEAQ.

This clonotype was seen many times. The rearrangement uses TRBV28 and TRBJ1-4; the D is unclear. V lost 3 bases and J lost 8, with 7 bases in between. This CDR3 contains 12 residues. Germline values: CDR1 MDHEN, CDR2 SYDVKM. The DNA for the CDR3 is TGTGCCAGCAGTTTGGTAGCGGAAAAACTGTTTTTT. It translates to CASSLVAEKLFF.

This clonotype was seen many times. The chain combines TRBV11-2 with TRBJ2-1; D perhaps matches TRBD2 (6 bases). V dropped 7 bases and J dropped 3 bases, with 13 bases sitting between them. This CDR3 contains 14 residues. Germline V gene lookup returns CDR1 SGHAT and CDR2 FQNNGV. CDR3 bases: TGTGCCAGCACCCTCGGGGGTGACTACAATGAGCAGTTCTTC. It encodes CASTLGGDYNEQFF.

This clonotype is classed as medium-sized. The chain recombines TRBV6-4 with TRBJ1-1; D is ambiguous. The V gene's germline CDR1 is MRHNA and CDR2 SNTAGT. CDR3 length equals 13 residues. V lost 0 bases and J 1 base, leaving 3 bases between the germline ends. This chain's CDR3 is CASSDSQNTEAFF. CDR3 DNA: TGTGCCAGCAGTGACTCACAGAACACTGAAGCTTTCTTT.